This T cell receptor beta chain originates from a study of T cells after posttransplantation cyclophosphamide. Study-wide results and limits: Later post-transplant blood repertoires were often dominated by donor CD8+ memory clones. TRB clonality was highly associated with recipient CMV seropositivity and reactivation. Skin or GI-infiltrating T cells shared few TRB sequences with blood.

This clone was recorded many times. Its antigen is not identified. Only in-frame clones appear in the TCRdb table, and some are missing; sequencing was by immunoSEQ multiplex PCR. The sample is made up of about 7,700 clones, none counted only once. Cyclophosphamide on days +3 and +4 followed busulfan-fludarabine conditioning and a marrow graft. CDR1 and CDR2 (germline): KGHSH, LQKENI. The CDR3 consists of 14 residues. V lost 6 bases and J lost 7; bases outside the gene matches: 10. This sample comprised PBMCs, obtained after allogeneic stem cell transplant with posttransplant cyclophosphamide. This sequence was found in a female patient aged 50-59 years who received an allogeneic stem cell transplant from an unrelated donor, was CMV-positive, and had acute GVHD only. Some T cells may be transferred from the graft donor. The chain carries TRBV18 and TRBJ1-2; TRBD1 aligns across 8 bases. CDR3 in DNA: TGTGCCAGCTCTCCTGGACAGGGAGTCCTTGGCTACACCTTC. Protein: CASSPGQGVLGYTF.